This TCR beta chain was retrieved from a study of T-cell reconstitution after alpha-beta-depleted transplantation in children. V gave up 6 bases and J gave up 5 bases, with 10 bases separating them. The CDR3 loop spans 12 amino acids. The germline V gene encodes CDR1 ENHRY and CDR2 SYGVKD. Preparation of the TCRbeta library used unique molecular identifiers. TCRdb recomputed calls from the PCR reads with MiXCR, one row per CDR3 protein. This table has approximately 200,000 distinct CDR3 sequences, 14% to 15% appearing once. This clonotype was recorded at least ten times. This sequence joins TRBV10-3 and TRBJ1-1; D possibly corresponds to TRBD1 (5 bases). This TCR was sampled from a human donor who donated a stem cell graft to a child with acute lymphoblastic leukemia. The specimen was PBMCs from the stem cell graft donor, collected from the stem cell graft. The CDR3 spells CAIRAQGTEAFF. Written as DNA, the CDR3 is TGTGCCATCAGGGCTCAGGGAACTGAAGCTTTCTTT.